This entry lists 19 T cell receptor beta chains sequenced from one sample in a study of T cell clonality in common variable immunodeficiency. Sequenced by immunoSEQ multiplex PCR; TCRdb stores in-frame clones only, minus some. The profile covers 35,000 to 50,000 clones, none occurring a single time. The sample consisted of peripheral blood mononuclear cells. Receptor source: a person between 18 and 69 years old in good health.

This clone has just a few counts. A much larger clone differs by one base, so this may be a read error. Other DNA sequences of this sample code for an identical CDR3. The CDR3 bases that were read are TGTGCCAGCAGCGAAGACGCGGGTCTGGGGTACAATGAG. Translation: CASSEDAGLGYNE. The whole CDR3 sequence reads CASSEDAGLGYNEQFF. The rearrangement links TRBV6-1 to TRBJ2-1, with D tentatively TRBD2 (5 bases). The read is 3 residues too short to cover the CDR3 end, so that end is filled in from the germline J gene. The CDR3 runs 16 residues. The germline V gene encodes CDR1 MNHNS and CDR2 SASEGT.

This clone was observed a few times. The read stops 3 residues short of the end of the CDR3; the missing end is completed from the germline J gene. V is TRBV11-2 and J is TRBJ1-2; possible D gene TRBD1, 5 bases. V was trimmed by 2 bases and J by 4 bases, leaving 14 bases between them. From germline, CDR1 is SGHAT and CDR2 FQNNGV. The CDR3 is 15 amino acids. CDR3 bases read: TGTGCCAGCAGCTTAACGGCAGGGAAGGGCTATGGC. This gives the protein CASSLTAGKGYG. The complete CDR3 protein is CASSLTAGKGYGYTF.

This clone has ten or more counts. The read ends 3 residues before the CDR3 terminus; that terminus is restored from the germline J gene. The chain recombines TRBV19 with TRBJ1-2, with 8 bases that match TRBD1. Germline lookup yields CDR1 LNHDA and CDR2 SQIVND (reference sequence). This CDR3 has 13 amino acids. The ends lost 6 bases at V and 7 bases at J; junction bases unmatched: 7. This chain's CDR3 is CASSLQGARGYTF. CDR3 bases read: TGTGCCAGTAGCCTCCAGGGGGCCCGTGGC.

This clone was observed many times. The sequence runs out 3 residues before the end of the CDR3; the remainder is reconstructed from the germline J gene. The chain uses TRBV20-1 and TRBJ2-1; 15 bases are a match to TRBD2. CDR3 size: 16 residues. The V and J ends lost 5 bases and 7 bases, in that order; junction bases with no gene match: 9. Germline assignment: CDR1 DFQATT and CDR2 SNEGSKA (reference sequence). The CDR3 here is CSAEGPGLAGGNEQFF. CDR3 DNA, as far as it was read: TGCAGTGCTGAAGGTCCGGGACTAGCGGGAGGAAATGAG.

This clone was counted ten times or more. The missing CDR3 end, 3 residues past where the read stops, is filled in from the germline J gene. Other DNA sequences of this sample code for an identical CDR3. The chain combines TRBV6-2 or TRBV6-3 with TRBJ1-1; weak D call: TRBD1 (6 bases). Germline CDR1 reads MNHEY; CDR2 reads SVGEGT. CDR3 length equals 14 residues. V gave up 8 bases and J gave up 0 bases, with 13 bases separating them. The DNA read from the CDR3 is TGTGCCAGCTCTTCGGGACACCTGAACACTGAA. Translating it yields CASSSGHLNTE. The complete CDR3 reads CASSSGHLNTEAFF.

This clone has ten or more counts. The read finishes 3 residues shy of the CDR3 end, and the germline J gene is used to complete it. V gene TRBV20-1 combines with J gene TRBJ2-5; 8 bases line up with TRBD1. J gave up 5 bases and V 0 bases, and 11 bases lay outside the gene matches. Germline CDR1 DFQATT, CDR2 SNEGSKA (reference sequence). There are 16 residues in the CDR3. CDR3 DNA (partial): TGCAGTGCTAGAGATTATTCGCGGACAGGGTGGGAGACC. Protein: CSARDYSRTGWET. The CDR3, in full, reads CSARDYSRTGWETQYF.

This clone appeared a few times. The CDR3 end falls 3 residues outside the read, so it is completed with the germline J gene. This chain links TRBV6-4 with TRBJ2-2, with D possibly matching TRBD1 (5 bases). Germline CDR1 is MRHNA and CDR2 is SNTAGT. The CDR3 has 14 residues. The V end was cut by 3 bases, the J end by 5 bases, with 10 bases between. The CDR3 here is CASSDLGHTGELFF. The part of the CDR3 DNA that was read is TGTGCCAGCAGTGATTTGGGGCATACCGGGGAG.

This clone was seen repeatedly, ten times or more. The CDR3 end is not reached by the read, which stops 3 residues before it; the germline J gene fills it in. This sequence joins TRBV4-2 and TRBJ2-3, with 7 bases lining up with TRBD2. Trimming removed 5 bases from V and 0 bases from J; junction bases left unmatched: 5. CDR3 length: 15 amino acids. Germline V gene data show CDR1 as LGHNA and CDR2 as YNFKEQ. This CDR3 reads CASSKGLDSTDTQYF. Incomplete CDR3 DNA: TGTGCCAGCAGCAAAGGACTAGACAGCACAGATACG.

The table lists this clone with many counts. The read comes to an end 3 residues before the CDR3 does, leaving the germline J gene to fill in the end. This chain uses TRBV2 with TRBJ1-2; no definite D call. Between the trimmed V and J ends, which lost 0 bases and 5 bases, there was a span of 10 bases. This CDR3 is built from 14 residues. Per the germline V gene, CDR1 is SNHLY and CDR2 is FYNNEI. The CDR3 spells CASSEANSVYGYTF. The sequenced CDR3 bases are TGTGCCAGCAGTGAAGCAAACAGTGTTTATGGC. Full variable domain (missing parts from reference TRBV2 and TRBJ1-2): EPEVTQTPSHQVTQMGQEVILRCVPISNHLYFYWYRQILGQKVEFLVSFYNNEISEKSEIFDDQFSVERPDGSNFTLKIRSTKLEDSAMYFCASSEANSVYGYTFGSGTRLTVV.

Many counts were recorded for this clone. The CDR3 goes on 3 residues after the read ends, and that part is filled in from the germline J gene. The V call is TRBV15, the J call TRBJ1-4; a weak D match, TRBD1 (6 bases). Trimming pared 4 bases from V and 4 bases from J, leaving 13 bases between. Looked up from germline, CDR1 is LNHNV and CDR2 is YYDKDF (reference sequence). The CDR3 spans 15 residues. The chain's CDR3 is CATSKQGSRNEKLFF. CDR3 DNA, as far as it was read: TGTGCCACCAGCAAACAGGGTTCCCGTAATGAAAAA.

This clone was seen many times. The DNA read from the CDR3 is TGCAGTGCTCAATATAGCGGGACGTACAATGAG. Its translation: CSAQYSGTYNE. The whole CDR3 protein reads CSAQYSGTYNEQFF. The J gene is TRBJ2-1, the V gene TRBV20-1, with 8 bases that match TRBD2. The CDR3 is cut off 3 residues early in the read; its end comes from the germline J gene. Germline V lookup: CDR1 DFQATT, CDR2 SNEGSKA (reference sequence). The CDR3 contains 14 residues. Trimming removed 5 bases from V and 4 bases from J; junction bases left unmatched: 7.

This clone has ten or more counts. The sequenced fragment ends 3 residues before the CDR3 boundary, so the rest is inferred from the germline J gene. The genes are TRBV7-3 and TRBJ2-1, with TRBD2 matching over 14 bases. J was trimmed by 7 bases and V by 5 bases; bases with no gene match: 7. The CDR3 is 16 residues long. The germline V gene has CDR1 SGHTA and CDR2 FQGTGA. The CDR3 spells CASSPGLAGVGNEQFF. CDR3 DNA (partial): TGTGCCAGCAGCCCGGGACTAGCGGGAGTAGGGAATGAG.

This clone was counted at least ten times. The CDR3 reads CASSLAGANTDTQYF. CDR3 DNA, as far as it was read: TGTGCCAGCAGCTTAGCGGGGGCCAATACAGATACG. The chain couples TRBV7-2 to TRBJ2-3; D possibly corresponds to TRBD1 (6 bases). From the germline J gene comes the end of the CDR3, since the read stops 3 residues before it. V was shortened by 0 bases and J by 3 bases, with 10 bases between the two germline ends. Germline V CDR1 and CDR2: SGHTA, FQGNSA. The CDR3 extends over 15 amino acids.

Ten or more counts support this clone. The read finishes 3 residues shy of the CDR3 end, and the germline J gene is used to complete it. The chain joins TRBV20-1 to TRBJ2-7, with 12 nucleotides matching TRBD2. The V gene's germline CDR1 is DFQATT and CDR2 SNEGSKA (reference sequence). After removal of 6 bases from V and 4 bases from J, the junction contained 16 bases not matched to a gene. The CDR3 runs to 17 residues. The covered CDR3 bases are TGCAGTGCACCGAGCGATCTAGCGGGAGGGCCGGGATACGAG. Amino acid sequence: CSAPSDLAGGPGYE. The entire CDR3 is CSAPSDLAGGPGYEQYF.

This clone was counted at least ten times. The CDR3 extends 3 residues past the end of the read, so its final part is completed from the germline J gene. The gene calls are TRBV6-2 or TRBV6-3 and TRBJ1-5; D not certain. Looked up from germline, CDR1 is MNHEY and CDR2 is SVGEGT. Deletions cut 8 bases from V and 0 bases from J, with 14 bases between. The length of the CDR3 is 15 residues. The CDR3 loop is CASSTRALSNQPQHF. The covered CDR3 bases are TGTGCCAGCTCGACGAGGGCACTTAGCAATCAGCCC.

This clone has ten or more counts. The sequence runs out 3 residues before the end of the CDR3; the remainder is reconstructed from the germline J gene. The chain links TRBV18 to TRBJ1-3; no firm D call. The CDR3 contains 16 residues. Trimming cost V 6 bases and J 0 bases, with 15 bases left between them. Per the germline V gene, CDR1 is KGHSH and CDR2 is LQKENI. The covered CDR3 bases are TGTGCCAGCTCCTTTGCGGGCTCCTACTCTGGAAACACC. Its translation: CASSFAGSYSGNT. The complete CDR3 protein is CASSFAGSYSGNTIYF.

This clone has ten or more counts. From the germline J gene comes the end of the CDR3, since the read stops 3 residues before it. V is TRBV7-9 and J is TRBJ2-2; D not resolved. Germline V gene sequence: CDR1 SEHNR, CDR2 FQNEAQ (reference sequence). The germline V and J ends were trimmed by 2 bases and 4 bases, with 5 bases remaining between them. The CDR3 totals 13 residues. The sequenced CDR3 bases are TGTGCCAGCAGCTTAAGGGTCACCGGGGAG. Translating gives CASSLRVTGE. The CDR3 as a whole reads CASSLRVTGELFF.

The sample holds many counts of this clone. Incomplete CDR3 DNA: TGTGCCAGCTCCCGGACGGGGGGGAGCACAGATACG. It is translated as CASSRTGGSTDT. The complete CDR3 protein is CASSRTGGSTDTQYF. This chain connects TRBV18 to TRBJ2-3; 8 bases are a match to TRBD2. The CDR3 end falls 3 residues outside the read, so it is completed with the germline J gene. This CDR3 region has 15 residues. After removal of 6 bases from V and 0 bases from J, the junction contained 5 bases not matched to a gene. Germline CDR1 is KGHSH and CDR2 is LQKENI.

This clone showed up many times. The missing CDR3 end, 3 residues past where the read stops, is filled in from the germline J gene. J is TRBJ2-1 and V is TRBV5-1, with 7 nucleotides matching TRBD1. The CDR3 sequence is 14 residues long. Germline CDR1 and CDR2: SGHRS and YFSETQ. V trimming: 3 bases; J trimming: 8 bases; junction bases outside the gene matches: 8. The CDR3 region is CASSWDSPRDEQFF. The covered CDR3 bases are TGCGCCAGCAGCTGGGACAGCCCACGGGATGAG.